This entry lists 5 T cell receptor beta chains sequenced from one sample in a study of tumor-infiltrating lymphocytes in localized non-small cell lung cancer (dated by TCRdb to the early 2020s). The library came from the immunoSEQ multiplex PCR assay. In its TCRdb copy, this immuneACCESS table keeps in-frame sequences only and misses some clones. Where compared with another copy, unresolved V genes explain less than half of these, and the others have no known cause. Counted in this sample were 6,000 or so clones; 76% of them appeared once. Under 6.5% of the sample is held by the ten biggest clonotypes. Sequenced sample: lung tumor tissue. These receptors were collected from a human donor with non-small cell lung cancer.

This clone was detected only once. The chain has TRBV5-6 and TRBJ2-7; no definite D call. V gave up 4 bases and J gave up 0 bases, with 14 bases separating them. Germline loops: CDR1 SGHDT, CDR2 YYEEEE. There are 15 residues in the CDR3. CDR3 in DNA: TGTGCCAGCAGCCTACCGGGCTCAAGCTCCTACGAGCAGTACTTC. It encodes CASSLPGSSSYEQYF.

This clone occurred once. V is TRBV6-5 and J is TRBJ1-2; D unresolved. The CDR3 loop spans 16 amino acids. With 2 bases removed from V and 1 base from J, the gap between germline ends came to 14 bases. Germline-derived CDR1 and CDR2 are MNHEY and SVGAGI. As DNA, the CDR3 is TGTGCCAGCAGTTACGGGGTTACGTCCTTTAACTATGGCTACACCTTC. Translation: CASSYGVTSFNYGYTF.

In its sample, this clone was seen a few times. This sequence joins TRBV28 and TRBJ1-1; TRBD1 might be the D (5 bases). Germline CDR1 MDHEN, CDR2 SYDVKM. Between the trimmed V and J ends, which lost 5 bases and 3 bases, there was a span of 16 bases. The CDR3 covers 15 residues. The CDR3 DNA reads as TGTGCCAGCAGTACCACCGCAGGGAGGGACACTGAAGCTTTCTTT. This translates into CASSTTAGRDTEAFF.

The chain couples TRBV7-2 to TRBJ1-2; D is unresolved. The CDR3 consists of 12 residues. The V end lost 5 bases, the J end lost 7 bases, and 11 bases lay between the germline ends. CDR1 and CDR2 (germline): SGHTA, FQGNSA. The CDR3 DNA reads TGTGCCAGCAGCAAGGATGGTTCTGGCTACACCTTC. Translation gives CASSKDGSGYTF.

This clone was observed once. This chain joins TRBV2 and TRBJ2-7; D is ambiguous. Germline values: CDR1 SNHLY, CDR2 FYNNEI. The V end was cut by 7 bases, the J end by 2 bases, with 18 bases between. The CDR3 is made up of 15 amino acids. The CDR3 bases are TGTGCCAGCATGGTGGGGTCCCAACTTACCTACGAGCAGTACTTC. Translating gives CASMVGSQLTYEQYF.